Listed below are T cell receptor beta chains from one sample, sequenced in a study of blood T cells in healthy people across ages. Via MiXCR, TCRdb re-called the 5' RACE reads, giving one row per CDR3 protein. The sample contains 1.5 million to 2 million distinct CDR3 sequences, approximately 32% of which appear only once. The sequencing sample was made of blood. Receptors were obtained from a woman aged 30 to 39 in good health. Both conserved end residues are part of each CDR3. D genes are given only for firm matches. The size of a clone is reported for some rows only, either as once, few or many, or as a class for expanded clones.

.	few	TRBV20-1	TRBJ2-3	CSAGRGGSGTDTQYF	TGCAGTGCTGGACGAGGAGGGAGCGGCACAGATACGCAGTATTTT
TRBD2	.	TRBV7-7	TRBJ2-7	CASSPLAGGPLAVNEQYF	TGTGCCAGCAGCCCCTTAGCGGGAGGGCCCCTGGCCGTCAACGAGCAGTACTTC
.	.	TRBV3-1	TRBJ2-5	CASNQYPGSEETQYF	TGTGCCAGCAACCAATATCCAGGATCGGAAGAGACCCAGTACTTC
TRBD2	.	TRBV4-1	TRBJ2-7	CASSHPGTSYYEQYF	TGCGCCAGCAGCCACCCCGGGACTAGCTACTACGAGCAGTACTTC
TRBD2	.	TRBV20-1	TRBJ2-1	CSARVRGSRDYRRGVNEQFF	TGCAGTGCTAGAGTTAGGGGCAGCCGGGACTATCGGCGGGGGGTAAATGAGCAGTTCTTC
.	few	TRBV20-1	TRBJ2-3	CSAPSQGTDTQYF	TGCAGTGCTCCCTCCCAAGGAACAGATACGCAGTATTTT
.	.	TRBV9	TRBJ2-5	CASSPSPSVQETQYF	TGTGCCAGCAGCCCATCACCTAGCGTACAAGAGACCCAGTACTTC
.	.	TRBV15	TRBJ1-2	CATSSLRLGEDYGYTF	TGTGCCACCAGCAGTCTACGTTTGGGGGAGGACTATGGCTACACCTTC
.	.	TRBV15	TRBJ2-7	CATSSSGGGYEQYF	TGTGCCACCAGCAGCTCAGGTGGCGGCTACGAGCAGTACTTC
.	.	TRBV6-2/TRBV6-3	TRBJ1-2	CASSQALTNYGYTF	TGTGCCAGCAGTCAGGCACTAACTAACTATGGCTACACCTTC
.	.	TRBV6-9	TRBJ2-1	CASRGRKHRANEQFF	TGTGCCAGCAGAGGAAGGAAGCACAGGGCGAATGAGCAGTTCTTC
TRBD2	few	TRBV7-8	TRBJ2-3	CASSYHHSGSSTDTQYF	TGTGCCAGCAGCTACCACCATAGCGGGTCTAGCACAGATACGCAGTATTTT
TRBD2	few	TRBV7-2	TRBJ2-3	CASSSKTSGLYTQYF	TGTGCCAGCAGTTCTAAGACTAGCGGGTTATATACGCAGTATTTT
TRBD2	many	TRBV7-2	TRBJ2-1	CASSGGLAGSYNEQFF	TGTGCCAGCAGCGGGGGACTAGCGGGGTCCTACAATGAGCAGTTCTTC
.	few	TRBV12-3/TRBV12-4	TRBJ2-1	CASTSLTGSEQFF	TGTGCCAGCACCTCCTTGACCGGATCTGAGCAGTTCTTC
.	few	TRBV5-1	TRBJ2-5	CASSLEGARGETQYF	TGCGCCAGCAGCTTGGAAGGTGCCCGGGGAGAGACCCAGTACTTC
TRBD2	many	TRBV12-3/TRBV12-4	TRBJ2-1	CASSWGGGPYNEQFF	TGTGCCAGCTCATGGGGCGGGGGACCTTACAATGAGCAGTTCTTC
.	.	TRBV18	TRBJ2-1	CASSPGPGEPIGQFF	TGTGCCAGCTCACCGGGACCGGGAGAGCCAATCGGGCAGTTCTTC
.	.	TRBV5-6	TRBJ1-1	CASWKTPNTEAFF	TGTGCCAGCTGGAAGACACCGAACACTGAAGCTTTCTTT
.	many	TRBV29-1	TRBJ2-3	CSVVGVRTDTQYF	TGCAGCGTTGTCGGCGTTCGCACAGATACGCAGTATTTT
TRBD2	few	TRBV28	TRBJ2-7	CASSPRTGLASGRAALPYEQYF	TGTGCCAGCAGCCCTAGGACAGGGCTGGCTAGCGGGAGGGCCGCCCTCCCTTACGAGCAGTACTTC
TRBD2	.	TRBV10-3	TRBJ2-3	CAISESGLAGGLDTQYF	TGTGCCATCAGTGAGTCAGGACTAGCGGGGGGGCTCGATACGCAGTATTTT
TRBD2	.	TRBV5-1	TRBJ2-2	CASSHLAGDTGELFF	TGCGCCAGCTCCCACCTAGCGGGAGACACCGGGGAGCTGTTTTTT
.	few	TRBV5-6	TRBJ2-5	CASSAAGYQETQYF	TGTGCCAGCAGTGCGGCGGGGTACCAAGAGACCCAGTACTTC
.	few	TRBV12-3/TRBV12-4	TRBJ1-1	CASSLTLFHGTHPSHWEAFF	TGTGCCAGCAGTTTGACCCTGTTTCATGGGACCCACCCTTCTCATTGGGAAGCTTTCTTT
.	.	TRBV18	TRBJ2-7	CASSPYNSEQYF	TGTGCCAGCTCACCATACAACAGCGAGCAGTACTTC
.	.	TRBV4-1	TRBJ1-1	CASSQGDSEAFF	TGCGCCAGCAGCCAAGGGGATTCTGAAGCTTTCTTT
.	.	TRBV20-1	TRBJ2-5	CSAPNRRRGAQETQYF	TGCAGTGCCCCAAATCGACGTAGGGGGGCCCAAGAGACCCAGTACTTC
TRBD2	.	TRBV5-8	TRBJ2-1	CASSLAKREGLREQFF	TGTGCCAGCAGCTTGGCCAAGCGGGAGGGCCTAAGGGAGCAGTTCTTC
TRBD1	.	TRBV4-1	TRBJ2-2	CASSHFRGPETGELFF	TGCGCCAGCAGCCATTTCAGGGGGCCGGAGACCGGGGAGCTGTTTTTT
.	.	TRBV27	TRBJ2-1	CASSYYRRTSYNEQFF	TGTGCCAGCAGTTACTACAGACGGACCTCCTACAATGAGCAGTTCTTC
.	.	TRBV24-1	TRBJ1-5	CATSDWGWSGNQPQHF	TGTGCCACCAGTGATTGGGGCTGGAGTGGCAATCAGCCCCAGCATTTT
TRBD1	.	TRBV6-6	TRBJ2-1	CASSEPGQGVLGQFF	TGTGCCAGCAGCGAACCGGGACAGGGGGTTCTTGGGCAGTTCTTC
.	.	TRBV5-1	TRBJ2-3	CASSLDGGGSDTQYF	TGCGCCAGCAGCTTGGATGGGGGGGGCTCAGATACGCAGTATTTT
.	many	TRBV7-6	TRBJ2-7	CASSLLLSSYEQYF	TGTGCCAGCAGCTTACTACTCTCGTCATACGAGCAGTACTTC
.	few	TRBV24-1	TRBJ2-5	CATSDGTGIKETQYF	TGTGCCACCAGTGATGGAACGGGCATCAAAGAGACCCAGTACTTC
.	.	TRBV20-1	TRBJ2-7	CSTPARESYEQYF	TGCAGTACCCCTGCGAGGGAGAGCTACGAGCAGTACTTC
.	few	TRBV7-2	TRBJ1-5	CASSTVPGEPQHF	TGTGCCAGCAGCACCGTGCCCGGTGAGCCCCAGCATTTT
TRBD2	few	TRBV4-1	TRBJ2-3	CASSPRGKTSGTTDTQYF	TGCGCCAGCAGCCCTCGGGGAAAGACTAGCGGGACAACAGATACGCAGTATTTT
TRBD1	.	TRBV5-1	TRBJ2-1	CASSLEGQTSWGRDEQFF	TGCGCCAGCAGCTTGGAGGGACAGACCTCCTGGGGGAGAGATGAGCAGTTCTTC
TRBD2	.	TRBV28	TRBJ2-3	CASSLGLEVTTDTQYF	TGTGCCAGCAGTCTCGGACTAGAAGTAACCACAGATACGCAGTATTTT
.	.	TRBV4-1	TRBJ2-7	CVSSQEGLFYEQYF	TGCGTCAGCAGCCAAGAGGGGCTGTTCTACGAGCAGTACTTC